A selection of T cell receptor beta chains follows, all from one sample in a study of kidney transplant recipient with SARS-CoV-2 infection. In TCRdb, the reads were re-called with MiXCR into one record per CDR3 protein. The table shows under 250,000 distinct CDR3 sequences, with more than 25% occurring only once. The source material was a blood sample, sampled at baseline and on roughly day 120 from a kidney transplant recipient. The source of these receptors is a male patient between 25 and 39 years old who had COVID-19 and was a kidney transplant recipient. These T cells may partly come from the graft donor. CDR3s include the opening cysteine and the closing phenylalanine or tryptophan. A D gene is named only where the DNA matches it firmly. Expanded clones are given a class, and other clones once, few, many or no size at all.

j_call,clone_size,v_call,d_call,cdr3_aa,cdr3_nt
TRBJ2-5,-,TRBV14,-,CASSQTTRELQETQYF,TGTGCCAGCAGCCAAACTACGAGAGAGCTCCAAGAGACCCAGTACTTC
TRBJ1-2,many,TRBV24-1,-,CATSCTSSTRKTYGYTF,TGTGCCACCAGTTGTACGTCTAGTACCAGAAAGACCTATGGCTACACCTTC
TRBJ1-5,many,TRBV3-1,-,CASSYPAPIFGIISQHF,TGTGCCAGCAGCTACCCGGCTCCCATTTTTGGCATCATCAGCCAGCATTTT
TRBJ2-1,many,TRBV25-1,TRBD2,CASSIAGDNEQFF,TGTGCCAGCAGCATAGCGGGAGACAATGAGCAGTTCTTC
TRBJ2-1,few,TRBV6-9,-,CASFPSGILGYNEQFF,TGTGCCAGCTTCCCCTCGGGGATCCTGGGTTACAATGAGCAGTTCTTC
TRBJ1-2,many,TRBV5-4,-,CASGAIVPGKTYGYTF,TGTGCCAGCGGCGCAATCGTACCAGGAAAGACCTATGGCTACACCTTC
TRBJ2-3,-,TRBV10-3,TRBD1,CAISGGQITDTQYF,TGTGCCATCAGTGGGGGACAGATCACAGATACGCAGTATTTT
TRBJ2-2,many,TRBV5-1,-,CASSSGLGVAGELFF,TGCGCCAGCAGCTCCGGACTGGGGGTGGCCGGGGAGCTGTTTTTT
TRBJ2-1,few,TRBV20-1,-,CGARLAAREYEQFF,TGCGGTGCTAGATTAGCGGCCAGGGAGTATGAGCAGTTCTTC
TRBJ1-2,many,TRBV23-1,-,CASSVLPLRRKTYGYTF,TGCGCCAGCAGTGTGCTTCCGCTACGCAGAAAGACCTATGGCTACACCTTC
TRBJ1-6,few,TRBV27,TRBD1,CASSLFIGTGNSPLHF,TGTGCCAGCAGTTTATTCATCGGGACAGGCAATTCACCCCTCCACTTT
TRBJ2-3,many,TRBV12-3/TRBV12-4,-,CASSPRRETSTDTQYF,TGTGCCAGCAGCCCTAGGCGGGAAACTAGCACAGATACGCAGTATTTT
TRBJ2-1,many,TRBV3-1,-,CASSQANKPDNEQFF,TGTGCCAGCAGCCAAGCGAATAAACCAGACAATGAGCAGTTCTTC
TRBJ1-1,many,TRBV21-1,-,CASSWPLATQFRTEAFF,TGTGCCAGCAGCTGGCCTTTAGCTACACAATTTCGCACTGAAGCTTTCTTT
TRBJ2-1,-,TRBV28,TRBD2,CASSFPPPGTGQLAGVEEQFF,TGTGCCAGCAGTTTCCCCCCCCCCGGGACAGGCCAGCTAGCGGGAGTGGAGGAGCAGTTCTTC
TRBJ2-3,many,TRBV24-1,TRBD2,CATSGFKAGDEDTQYF,TGTGCCACCAGTGGCTTTAAGGCGGGGGATGAAGATACGCAGTATTTT
TRBJ2-5,many,TRBV5-1,-,CASSLAPATTQETQYF,TGCGCCAGCAGCTTGGCCCCCGCGACTACACAAGAGACCCAGTACTTC
TRBJ2-7,many,TRBV12-3/TRBV12-4,TRBD2,CASSSGRTSGSHEQYF,TGTGCCAGCAGTTCTGGGAGGACTAGCGGGAGCCACGAGCAGTACTTC
TRBJ1-1,many,TRBV10-3,-,CASHGAIATEAFF,TGTGCCAGCCATGGGGCTATCGCCACTGAAGCTTTCTTT
TRBJ1-6,-,TRBV3-2,-,CASSPRQNSPLHF,TGTGCCAGCAGCCCGAGACAGAATTCACCCCTCCACTTT
TRBJ1-1,few,TRBV28,TRBD1,CASSLVWTGGNTEAFF,TGTGCCAGCAGTTTAGTGTGGACAGGGGGGAACACTGAAGCTTTCTTT
TRBJ2-6,-,TRBV21-1,-,CASTTQGGTAHPGANVLTF,TGTGCCAGCACCACACAAGGGGGGACAGCGCACCCTGGGGCCAACGTCCTGACTTTC
TRBJ1-2,many,TRBV7-2,-,CASSWSARDGKTYGYTF,TGTGCCAGCAGCTGGAGTGCCAGAGACGGAAAGACCTATGGCTACACCTTC
TRBJ2-1,-,TRBV7-2,-,CASGLTVAEEPRNEQFF,TGTGCCAGCGGCCTGACGGTAGCGGAAGAGCCCCGCAATGAGCAGTTCTTC
TRBJ1-2,-,TRBV16,TRBD1,CASSCGQVVRKTYGYTF,TGTGCCAGCAGCTGCGGACAGGTCGTTAGAAAGACCTATGGCTACACCTTC
TRBJ1-3,many,TRBV29-1,-,CSVGESDIPNTIYF,TGCAGCGTTGGAGAGTCGGACATCCCGAACACCATATATTTT
TRBJ2-7,many,TRBV2,-,CASSYYEQYF,TGTGCCAGCAGTTACTACGAGCAGTACTTC